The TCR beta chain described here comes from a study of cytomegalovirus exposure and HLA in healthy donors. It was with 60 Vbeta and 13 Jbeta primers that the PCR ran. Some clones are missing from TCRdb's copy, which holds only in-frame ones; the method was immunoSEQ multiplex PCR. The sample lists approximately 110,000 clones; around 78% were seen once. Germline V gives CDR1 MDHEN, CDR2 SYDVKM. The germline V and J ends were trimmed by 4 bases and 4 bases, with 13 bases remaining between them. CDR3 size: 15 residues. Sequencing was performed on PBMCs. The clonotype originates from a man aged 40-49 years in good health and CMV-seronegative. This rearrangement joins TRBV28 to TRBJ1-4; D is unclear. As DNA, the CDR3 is TGTGCCAGCAGTTCCCAGCGGAGGGATAATGAAAAACTGTTTTTT. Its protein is CASSSQRRDNEKLFF.